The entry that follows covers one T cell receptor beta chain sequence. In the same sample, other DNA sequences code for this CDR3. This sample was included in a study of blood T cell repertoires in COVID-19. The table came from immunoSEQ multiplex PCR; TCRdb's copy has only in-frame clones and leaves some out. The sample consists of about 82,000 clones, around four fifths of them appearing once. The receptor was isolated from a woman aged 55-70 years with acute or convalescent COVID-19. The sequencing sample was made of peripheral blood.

DNA of the CDR3: TGTGCCAGTAGTATAGGCAGGGTTAACTATGGCTACACCTTC. Translating it yields CASSIGRVNYGYTF. The chain combines TRBV19 with TRBJ1-2, with D possibly matching TRBD1 (5 bases). Deletions cut 1 base from V and 1 base from J, with 7 bases between. Germline loops: CDR1 LNHDA, CDR2 SQIVND (reference sequence). The CDR3 runs 14 residues.